This T cell receptor (beta chain) was recovered during a study of cytomegalovirus exposure and HLA in healthy donors. Of note for this clone: The antigen remains undetermined. One junction end does not reproduce the germline sequence, and a read error may be involved.

The CDR3 has 13 residues. CDR1 SEHNR and CDR2 FQNEAQ come from the germline V gene (reference sequence). PCR employed 60 Vbeta and 13 Jbeta primers. TCRdb's table, derived via immunoSEQ multiplex PCR, lists solely in-frame clones and lacks some. The table has some 200,000 clones, roughly 80% seen once. General study results and limits: The authors assumed roughly uniform sequencing depth across donors for presence/absence analyses.

The source of this sequence is a man aged 40-55 years in good health and CMV-seropositive. Source material: PBMCs. The chain joins TRBV7-9 to TRBJ1-2; D gene unclear. CDR3 protein: CSSSLVQNYGYTF. CDR3 nucleotide sequence: TGTTCCAGCAGCTTAGTACAGAACTATGGCTACACCTTC.